This TCR beta chain was sequenced in a study of T cell responses to AZD1222 COVID-19 vaccine. Of note for this clone: Antigen specificity is unknown.

Notes on the study in general: Baseline serology detected seropositivity in only a handful of AZD1222 recipients. Two AZD1222 doses significantly raised spike-specific TCR breadth and depth over controls.

The CDR3 is made up of 12 amino acids. V was shortened by 6 bases and J by 2 bases, with 5 bases between the two germline ends. Germline CDR1 and CDR2: LNHDA and SQIVND (reference sequence). This table comes from immunoSEQ multiplex PCR, and its TCRdb copy is limited to in-frame clones, with some not included. The data show some 150,000 clones, with 70% to 90% seen just once and 7.9% held by the top ten. The chain has TRBV19 and TRBJ1-3; D ambiguous. The receptor was derived from an adult who received the MenACWY meningococcal vaccine as a control. The sequencing used peripheral blood, collected 28 days after the second dose of the MenACWY control vaccine. As DNA, the CDR3 is TGTGCCAGTAGGAGACCTGGAAACACCATATATTTT. Protein product: CASRRPGNTIYF.